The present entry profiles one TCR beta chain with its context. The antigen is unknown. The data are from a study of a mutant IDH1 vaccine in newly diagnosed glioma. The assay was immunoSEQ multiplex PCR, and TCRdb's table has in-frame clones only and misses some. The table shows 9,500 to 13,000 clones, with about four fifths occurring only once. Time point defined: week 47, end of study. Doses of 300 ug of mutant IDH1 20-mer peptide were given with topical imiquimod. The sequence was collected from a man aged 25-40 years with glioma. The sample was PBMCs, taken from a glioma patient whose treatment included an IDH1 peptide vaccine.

Here the CDR3 DNA reads TGTGCCACCTCACCAGGGGGGTCGGGTGAGCAGTTCTTC. Protein sequence: CATSPGGSGEQFF. The chain has TRBV19 and TRBJ2-1, with D maybe TRBD1 (7 bases). Germline-derived CDR1 and CDR2 are LNHDA and SQIVND (reference sequence). The germline V and J ends were trimmed by 10 bases and 9 bases, with 19 bases remaining between them. The CDR3 spans 13 residues.